The 23 T cell receptor beta chains below all came from one sample that was sequenced in a study of a mutant IDH1 vaccine in newly diagnosed glioma. No antigen is known for these receptors. Noted time point: week 5, during vaccination. Alongside topical imiquimod, each dose of vaccine comprised 300 ug of mutant IDH1 20-mer peptide. Only in-frame clones appear in the TCRdb table, and some are missing; sequencing was by immunoSEQ multiplex PCR. The table lists around 49,000 clones, around 80% of them singletons. This material consisted of PBMCs, taken from a glioma patient whose treatment included an IDH1 peptide vaccine. Every receptor here comes from a man aged 45-60 years with glioma.

The rearrangement links TRBV2 to TRBJ1-5; D is perhaps TRBD1 (5 bases). V gave up 6 bases and J gave up 3 bases, with 12 bases separating them. CDR3 size: 14 residues. Germline CDR1 reads SNHLY; CDR2 reads FYNNEI. The CDR3 spells CASSVGTSNQPQHF. As DNA, the CDR3 is TGTGCCAGCAGCGTAGGGACCTCCAATCAGCCCCAGCATTTT.

The CDR3 bases are TGTGCCAGCAAGAAGTCAGGGGGGAACGGGGAGCTGTTTTTT. Its protein is CASKKSGGNGELFF. J is TRBJ2-2 and V is TRBV6-5, with D perhaps matching TRBD1 (7 bases). The V end lost 7 bases, the J end lost 7 bases, and 16 bases lay between the germline ends. CDR1 MNHEY and CDR2 SVGAGI come from the germline V gene. This CDR3 has 14 amino acids.

The rearrangement uses TRBV7-9 and TRBJ2-7; D assignment may be TRBD1 or TRBD2 (5 bases each). Germline V gives CDR1 SEHNR, CDR2 FQNEAQ (reference sequence). The CDR3 runs 15 residues. With 5 bases removed from V and 4 bases from J, the gap between germline ends came to 18 bases. CDR3 loop: CASSGGTRRGYEQYF. The CDR3 DNA sequence: TGTGCCAGCAGCGGGGGAACACGTCGGGGATACGAGCAGTACTTC.

The chain links TRBV6-5 to TRBJ2-6; a weak D match, TRBD1 (5 bases). CDR3 length equals 13 residues. V gave up 5 bases and J gave up 10 bases, with 12 bases separating them. Per germline, CDR1 MNHEY and CDR2 SVGAGI. For the CDR3, the DNA is TGTGCCAGCAGTAACCAGGGTAGGAACGTCCTGACTTTC. Translating gives CASSNQGRNVLTF.

Written as DNA, the CDR3 is TGTGCCACCAGCAGAGGAAACCGGGAGACCCAGTACTTC. Amino acid sequence: CATSRGNRETQYF. The chain links TRBV15 to TRBJ2-5, with no clear D. Germline assignment: CDR1 LNHNV and CDR2 YYDKDF (reference sequence). The CDR3 length is 13 residues. Trimming stripped 1 base from V and 5 bases from J, with 8 bases between.

The chain carries TRBV7-2 and TRBJ2-1, with D perhaps TRBD1 (6 bases). This CDR3 contains 14 residues. Trimming removed 8 bases at V and 6 bases at J, with 17 bases between. Germline CDR1 SGHTA, CDR2 FQGNSA. The CDR3 nucleotides read TGTGCCAGCTCGGCCGGAGTGGACAGCAATGAGCAGTTCTTC. This sequence encodes CASSAGVDSNEQFF.

The chain uses TRBV5-4 and TRBJ1-5, with D uncertain. CDR1 and CDR2 (germline): SGHNT, YYREEE (reference sequence). V gave up 4 bases and J gave up 4 bases, with 12 bases separating them. The length of the CDR3 is 14 residues. CDR3 in amino acids: CASSDGNLNQPQHF. The CDR3 DNA reads as TGTGCCAGCAGCGACGGGAACCTTAATCAGCCCCAGCATTTT.

The chain carries TRBV27 and TRBJ2-7; 8 nucleotides line up with TRBD1. CDR1 is MNHEY and CDR2 is SMNVEV in the germline V gene (reference sequence). V shed 5 bases and J 6 bases; nucleotides not matched to a gene: 3. There are 12 residues in the CDR3. The CDR3 nucleotides are TGTGCCAGCAGTCTGACAGGGGCCGAGCAGTACTTC. It is translated as CASSLTGAEQYF.

The chain has TRBV27 and TRBJ1-5; tentatively, D is TRBD1 (5 bases). Germline CDR1 reads MNHEY; CDR2 reads SMNVEV (reference sequence). Trimming took off 3 bases at V and 4 bases at J, with 13 bases between the two ends. The CDR3 has 15 residues. Written as DNA, the CDR3 is TGTGCCAGCAGTTTCCTTTGGGGGGGGAATCAGCCCCAGCATTTT. Its translation is CASSFLWGGNQPQHF.

The rearrangement uses TRBV5-1 and TRBJ2-3; TRBD2 matches 7 bases. V was clipped by 3 bases and J by 2 bases; unmatched bases: 9. CDR3 length: 16 residues. Germline V lookup: CDR1 SGHRS, CDR2 YFSETQ. In DNA, the CDR3 is TGCGCCAGCAGCTGGGGGGGTGACCGAGACACAGATACGCAGTATTTT. Protein product: CASSWGGDRDTDTQYF.

This clone was seen only a few times. The chain carries TRBV1 and TRBJ2-4; the D call in the table, TRBD1, was not verified against the DNA. TRBV1 is a documented pseudogene. The CDR3 is made up of 16 amino acids. CDR3 amino acids: CTSSQDPGLAKNIQYF. In DNA form, the CDR3 reads TGCACCAGCAGCCAAGACCCAGGATTAGCCAAAAACATTCAGTACTTC.

V gene TRBV4-1 combines with J gene TRBJ1-3, with D unresolved. This CDR3 contains 15 residues. The V gene lost 3 bases and the J gene lost 0 bases, with 9 bases spanning the gap. The germline gives CDR1 MGHRA, CDR2 YSYEKL. The CDR3 here is CASSHDRFSGNTIYF. In DNA form, the CDR3 reads TGCGCCAGCAGCCACGACCGCTTCTCTGGAAACACCATATATTTT.

This chain links TRBV4-1 with TRBJ2-7; unclear D gene. V lost 0 bases, J lost 5 bases, and 5 bases lay in between. In germline, CDR1 is MGHRA, CDR2 YSYEKL. The CDR3 runs 12 residues. In nucleotides, the CDR3 is TGCGCCAGCAGCCAAGAAGGGAACGAGCAGTACTTC. Its translation is CASSQEGNEQYF.

The chain has TRBV5-5 and TRBJ2-1, with 9 nucleotides matching TRBD1. The CDR3 length is 15 residues. Germline V gene lookup returns CDR1 SGHKS and CDR2 YYEKEE (reference sequence). J lost 6 bases, V lost 4 bases, and 8 bases had no gene match. This CDR3 reads CASSQIQGAFNEQFF. The CDR3 bases are TGTGCCAGCAGCCAAATACAGGGGGCCTTCAATGAGCAGTTCTTC. Full variable domain (missing parts from reference TRBV5-5 and TRBJ2-1): DAGVTQSPTHLIKTRGQQVTLRCSPISGHKSVSWYQQVLGQGPQFIFQYYEKEERGRGNFPDRFSARQFPNYSSELNVNALLLGDSALYLCASSQIQGAFNEQFFGPGTRLTVL.

This clone was observed a few times. CDR3 residues: CASSQDPAGNTEAFF. For the CDR3, the DNA is TGCGCCAGCAGCCAAGATCCGGCGGGGAACACTGAAGCTTTCTTT. This chain uses TRBV4-1 with TRBJ1-1; D is undetermined. The germline gives CDR1 MGHRA, CDR2 YSYEKL. This CDR3 is 15 amino acids long. The V end was cut by 0 bases, the J end by 1 base, with 9 bases between.

The V call is TRBV6-6, the J call TRBJ2-3, with D hard to call. The CDR3 contains 13 residues. The germline CDR1 and CDR2 sequences are MNHNY and SVGAGI (reference sequence). The ends were cut back, 10 bases at V and 4 bases at J, with 15 bases in the middle. CDR3 region: CATPDWGSDTQYF. The CDR3 DNA is TGTGCCACCCCCGACTGGGGATCAGATACGCAGTATTTT.

CDR3 sequence: CASNPPGLHNEQFF. In nucleotides, the CDR3 is TGTGCCAGTAACCCGCCGGGACTACACAATGAGCAGTTCTTC. The chain employs TRBV19 and TRBJ2-1, with TRBD2 matching 7 bases. V was clipped by 7 bases and J by 5 bases; unmatched bases: 8. Per germline, CDR1 LNHDA and CDR2 SQIVND (reference sequence). CDR3 length: 14 amino acids.

The genes are TRBV4-1 and TRBJ2-7; D is ambiguous. The V gene's germline CDR1 is MGHRA and CDR2 YSYEKL. CDR3 length: 16 amino acids. Between the trimmed V and J ends, which lost 3 bases and 2 bases, there was a span of 17 bases. This chain's CDR3 is CASSQGEGRLTYEQYF. The DNA of the CDR3 is TGCGCCAGCAGCCAGGGTGAAGGACGGTTAACCTACGAGCAGTACTTC.

This rearrangement joins TRBV19 to TRBJ1-5, with D uncertain. The length of the CDR3 is 14 residues. V was pared by 7 bases and J by 5 bases, with 15 bases between. Per germline, CDR1 LNHDA and CDR2 SQIVND (reference sequence). CDR3 sequence (DNA): TGTGCCAGTATCCGCAAGGTGGGAGATCAGCCCCAGCATTTT. Translation gives CASIRKVGDQPQHF.

The rearrangement uses TRBV2 and TRBJ1-2; TRBD1 matches at 7 bases. The trim removed 7 bases at V and 2 bases at J, leaving 7 bases unmatched. This CDR3 has 14 residues. Germline values: CDR1 SNHLY, CDR2 FYNNEI. The CDR3 here is CASTIQGVNYGYTF. As DNA, the CDR3 is TGTGCCAGCACCATCCAGGGGGTGAACTATGGCTACACCTTC.

This chain connects TRBV4-3 to TRBJ2-3; D gene ambiguous. The CDR3 runs to 15 residues. The germline gives CDR1 LGHNA, CDR2 YSLEER. V lost 3 bases to trimming and J lost 5 bases, with 15 bases between them. The DNA for the CDR3 is TGCGCCAGCAGCCAGGGCTATCATTCGGGAGATACGCAGTATTTT. Protein: CASSQGYHSGDTQYF.

The chain carries TRBV19 and TRBJ2-3; D perhaps matches TRBD2 (5 bases). Germline values: CDR1 LNHDA, CDR2 SQIVND (reference sequence). The CDR3 contains 15 residues. Deletions cut 0 bases from V and 5 bases from J, with 12 bases between. CDR3 residues: CASSIDRAAEDTQYF. CDR3 nucleotides: TGTGCCAGTAGTATAGATCGGGCAGCGGAAGATACGCAGTATTTT.

This rearrangement joins TRBV2 to TRBJ1-1; 9 nucleotides align to TRBD1. The germline V gene has CDR1 SNHLY and CDR2 FYNNEI. The trim removed 5 bases at V and 5 bases at J, leaving 3 bases unmatched. The CDR3 is 13 amino acids. The CDR3 nucleotides are TGTGCCAGCAGTTCGGACAGGGGTACTGAAGCTTTCTTT. Its protein is CASSSDRGTEAFF.